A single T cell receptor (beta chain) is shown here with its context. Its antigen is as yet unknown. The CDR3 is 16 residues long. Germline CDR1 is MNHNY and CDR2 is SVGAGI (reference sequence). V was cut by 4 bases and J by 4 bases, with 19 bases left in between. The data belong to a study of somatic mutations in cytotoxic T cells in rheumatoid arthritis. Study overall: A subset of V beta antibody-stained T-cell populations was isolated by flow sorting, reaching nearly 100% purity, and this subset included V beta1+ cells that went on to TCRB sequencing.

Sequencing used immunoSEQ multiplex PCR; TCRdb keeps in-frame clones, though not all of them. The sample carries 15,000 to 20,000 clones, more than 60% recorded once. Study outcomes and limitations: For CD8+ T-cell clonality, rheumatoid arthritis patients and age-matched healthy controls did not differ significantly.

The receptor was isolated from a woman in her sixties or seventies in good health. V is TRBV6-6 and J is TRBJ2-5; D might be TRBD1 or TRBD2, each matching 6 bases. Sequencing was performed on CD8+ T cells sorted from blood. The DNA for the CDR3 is TGTGCCAGCAGTTCGTCATGGGGGGCTAGAGGAGAGACCCAGTACTTC. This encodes CASSSSWGARGETQYF.